The T cell receptor beta chain under discussion was sequenced for a study of T cells in Graves' hyperthyroidism and ophthalmopathy. Amplification of TCR beta CDR3 regions used RNA as the template. The TCR CDR3 first-round RT-PCR relied on the HTBI primer set. In TCRdb, the multiplex PCR reads were re-called with MiXCR into one record per CDR3 protein. The sample yields just over 550,000 distinct CDR3 sequences, about half seen once. This CDR3 is 12 amino acids long. V dropped 10 bases and J dropped 5; count of bases not matched to a gene: 4. Germline V CDR1 and CDR2: SEHNR, FQNEAQ (reference sequence). This clonotype has at least ten counts.

The sample consisted of peripheral blood or thyroid tissue (not recorded which). This TCR was sampled from a woman aged 18-29 years with Graves' hyperthyroidism. V is TRBV7-9 and J is TRBJ1-5, with 8 bases aligning to TRBD1. The CDR3 protein is CAISTGDQPQHF. Here the CDR3 DNA reads TGTGCCATCTCGACAGGGGATCAGCCCCAGCATTTT.